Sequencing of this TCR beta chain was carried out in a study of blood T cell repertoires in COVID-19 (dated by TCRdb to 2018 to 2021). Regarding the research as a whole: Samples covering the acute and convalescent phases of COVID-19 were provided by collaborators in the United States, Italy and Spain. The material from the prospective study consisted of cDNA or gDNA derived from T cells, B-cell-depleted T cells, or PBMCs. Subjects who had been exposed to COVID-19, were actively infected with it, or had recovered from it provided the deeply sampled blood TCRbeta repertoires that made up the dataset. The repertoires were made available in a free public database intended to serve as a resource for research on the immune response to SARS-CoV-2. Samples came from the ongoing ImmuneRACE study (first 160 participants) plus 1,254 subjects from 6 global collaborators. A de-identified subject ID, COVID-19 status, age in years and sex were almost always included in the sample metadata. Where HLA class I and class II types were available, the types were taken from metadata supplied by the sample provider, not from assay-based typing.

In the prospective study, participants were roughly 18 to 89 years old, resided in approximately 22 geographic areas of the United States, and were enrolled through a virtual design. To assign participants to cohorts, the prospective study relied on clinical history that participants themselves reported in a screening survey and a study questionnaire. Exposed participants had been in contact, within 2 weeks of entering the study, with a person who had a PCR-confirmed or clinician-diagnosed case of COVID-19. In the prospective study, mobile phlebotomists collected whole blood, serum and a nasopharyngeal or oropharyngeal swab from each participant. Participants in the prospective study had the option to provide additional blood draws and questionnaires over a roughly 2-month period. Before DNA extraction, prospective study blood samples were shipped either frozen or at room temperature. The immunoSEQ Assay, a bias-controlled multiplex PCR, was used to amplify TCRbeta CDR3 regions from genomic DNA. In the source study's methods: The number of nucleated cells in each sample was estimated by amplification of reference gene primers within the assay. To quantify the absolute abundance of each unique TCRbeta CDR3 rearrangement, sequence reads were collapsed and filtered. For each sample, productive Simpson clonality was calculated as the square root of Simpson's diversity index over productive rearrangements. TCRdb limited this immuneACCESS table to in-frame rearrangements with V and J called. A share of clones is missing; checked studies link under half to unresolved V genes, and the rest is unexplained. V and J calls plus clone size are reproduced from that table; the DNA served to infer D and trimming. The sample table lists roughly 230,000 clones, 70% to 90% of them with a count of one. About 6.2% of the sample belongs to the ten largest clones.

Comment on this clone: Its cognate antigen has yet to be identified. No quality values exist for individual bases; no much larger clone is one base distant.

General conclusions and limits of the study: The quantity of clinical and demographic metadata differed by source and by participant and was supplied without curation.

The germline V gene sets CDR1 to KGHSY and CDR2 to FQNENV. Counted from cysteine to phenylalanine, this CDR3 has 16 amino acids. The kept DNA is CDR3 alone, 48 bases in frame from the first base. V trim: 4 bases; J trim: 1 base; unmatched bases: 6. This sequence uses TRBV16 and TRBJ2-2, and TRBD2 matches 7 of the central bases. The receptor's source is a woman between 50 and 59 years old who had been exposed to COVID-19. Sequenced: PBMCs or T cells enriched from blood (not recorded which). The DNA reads TGTGCCAGCAGCCCTCAAGGGAGGGTGAACACCGGGGAGCTGTTTTTT. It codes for CASSPQGRVNTGELFF.